This T cell receptor beta chain was retrieved from a study of CD8 T cells in Susac syndrome. Turning to the study itself: Sequencing included Susac syndrome patients, over five of them with active disease and under 10 in remission. Study results and caveats: Susac-specific public clones in total CD8+ repertoires numbered sixteen; in CD8+ TEMRA repertoires, they numbered 5 or 6.

The V segment lost 6 bases and the J segment 4 bases; nucleotides outside the gene matches: 8. CDR1 and CDR2 from the germline V gene are SQVTM and ANQGSEA. The CDR3 consists of 14 residues. For this clonotype: Antigen specificity is unknown.

Random hexamers were used to reverse transcribe an amount of roughly 0.45 to 1 ug RNA. immunoSEQ multiplex PCR amplified TCR beta CDR3 across 54 Vbeta, 13 Jbeta. One entry per CDR3 protein results from TCRdb running MiXCR on the immunoSEQ multiplex PCR reads. Of fewer than 140,000 distinct CDR3 sequences listed, 94% are singletons. This chain connects TRBV29-1 to TRBJ2-3; 9 bases align to TRBD1. The material sequenced was CD8+ T cells from PBMCs. The origin of this receptor is a human donor with Susac syndrome. In nucleotides, the CDR3 is TGCAGCGTAGACCGGGACAGGGTCCCAGATACGCAGTATTTT. Protein product: CSVDRDRVPDTQYF.